Listed here is a single T cell receptor beta chain. What it binds is not known. This CDR3 comprises 16 residues. The ends lost 5 bases at V and 7 bases at J; junction bases unmatched: 15. Germline V gene data show CDR1 as SGHVS and CDR2 as FQNEAQ. Profiled with immunoSEQ multiplex PCR; TCRdb holds only in-frame clones, not every one. The sample includes over 8,500 clones, about 66% of them seen just once. The record originates from a study of neoadjuvant anti-PD-1 for oral cavity cancer. Study-level information: Around day 43, patients without progression received a fourth nivolumab dose before surgery. Study findings and constraints: Each response group had just a few patients in TCR analyses. Greater tumor shrinkage accompanied bigger post-treatment sizes of preexisting clones.

This sequence joins TRBV7-8 and TRBJ2-7, with 9 bases aligning to TRBD2. This receptor was obtained from a person aged 40-85 years with oral cavity squamous cell carcinoma. The material sequenced was tumor tissue, taken before nivolumab (anti-PD-1) treatment. CDR3 in amino acids: CASSPVVAGAPGEQYF. The CDR3 DNA follows: TGTGCCAGCAGCCCGGTGGTAGCGGGAGCGCCTGGGGAGCAGTACTTC.